The 3 T cell receptor beta chains below come from one sample, sequenced in a study of human T cells and chemical hapten exposure. As for time point: patch test 2, 6 weeks after DPC sensitization. Documented treatment: therapeutic diphenylcyclopropenone sensitization with weekly scalp DPC. One entry per CDR3 protein, called by TCRdb with MiXCR from the RACE reads. Of about 70,000 distinct CDR3 sequences detected, 7.5% to 9.5% appear once; the ten largest clones hold 3% to 4.5%. This specimen consisted of whole blood, obtained in connection with sensitization to the hapten diphenylcyclopropenone (DPC). The source is a woman aged 45-65 years with alopecia areata. Some clones in this sample may be carry-over from other donors' samples.

This chain uses TRBV13 with TRBJ2-3; the D gene is possibly TRBD2 (5 bases). V was clipped by 4 bases and J by 6 bases, with 23 bases between them. This CDR3 contains 17 residues. CDR1 is PRHDT, CDR2 FYEKMQ, per germline (reference sequence). CDR3 sequence: CASSSLSGPRGPDTQYF. The CDR3 DNA sequence: TGTGCCAGCAGCTCCCTGAGCGGCCCCCGGGGTCCGGATACGCAGTATTTT.

This chain links TRBV18 with TRBJ1-2, with 7 bases lining up with TRBD1. The CDR3 covers 16 residues. CDR1 is KGHSH and CDR2 is LQKENI in the germline V gene. The V and J ends lost 6 bases and 4 bases, in that order; junction bases with no gene match: 14. The CDR3 nucleotides read TGTGCCAGCTCGCCAACAGCTCGACAGGGTGGCTATGGCTACACCTTC. Protein: CASSPTARQGGYGYTF.

The chain is built from TRBV29-1 and TRBJ2-6; the D gene is possibly TRBD2 (6 bases). This CDR3 has 13 residues. Germline CDR1 SQVTM, CDR2 ANQGSEA. The germline V and J ends were trimmed by 7 bases and 0 bases, with 7 bases remaining between them. The CDR3 loop is CSAGGSGANVLTF. The CDR3 DNA is TGCAGCGCCGGGGGCTCTGGGGCCAACGTCCTGACTTTC.